The rows below give T cell receptor beta chains drawn from one sample of a study of T cell responses to AZD1222 COVID-19 vaccine. Libraries were prepared by immunoSEQ multiplex PCR; TCRdb keeps only in-frame clonotypes and omits some of them. This repertoire shows about 120,000 clones, 90% to 95% found once; its top ten account for about 3%. Sequencing was performed on peripheral blood, taken on day 0 of AZD1222 vaccination. The receptor source for this set is an adult in good health. The CDR3 runs from the conserved cysteine through the conserved F or W. The order of the fields is J gene, V gene, D gene, clone size, CDR3 protein, CDR3 DNA. A D gene is named only where the DNA matches it firmly. A clone size is listed for some rows: how often the clone was seen (once, few, many), or a class if it is expanded.

j_gene: TRBJ2-7; v_gene: TRBV6-4; d_gene: TRBD1; abundance: few; CDR3aa: CASSIPGQGTYEQYF; CDR3nt: TGTGCCAGCAGTATACCGGGACAGGGGACCTACGAGCAGTACTTC
j_gene: TRBJ1-4; v_gene: TRBV5-1; d_gene: -; abundance: -; CDR3aa: CASSLSPNEKLFF; CDR3nt: TGCGCCAGCAGCTTGTCGCCTAATGAAAAACTGTTTTTT
j_gene: TRBJ1-5; v_gene: TRBV6-5; d_gene: -; abundance: -; CDR3aa: CASSYAGDGNQPQHF; CDR3nt: TGTGCCAGCAGTTACGCAGGGGACGGCAATCAGCCCCAGCATTTT
j_gene: TRBJ1-2; v_gene: TRBV5-1; d_gene: -; abundance: -; CDR3aa: CASTMGPTESYGYTF; CDR3nt: TGCGCCAGCACCATGGGACCTACCGAATCCTATGGCTACACCTTC
j_gene: TRBJ2-1; v_gene: TRBV6-6; d_gene: -; abundance: -; CDR3aa: CASRHNEQFF; CDR3nt: TGTGCCAGCAGGCACAATGAGCAGTTCTTC
j_gene: TRBJ1-1; v_gene: TRBV19; d_gene: -; abundance: -; CDR3aa: CASSIGAGRGTEAFF; CDR3nt: TGTGCCAGTAGTATAGGGGCAGGGCGAGGGACTGAAGCTTTCTTT
j_gene: TRBJ2-5; v_gene: TRBV7-7; d_gene: -; abundance: -; CDR3aa: CASSLLEWEETQYF; CDR3nt: TGTGCCAGCAGCCTATTAGAGTGGGAAGAGACCCAGTACTTC
j_gene: TRBJ2-3; v_gene: TRBV6-4; d_gene: TRBD2; abundance: -; CDR3aa: CASSGLSGSGTDTQYF; CDR3nt: TGTGCCAGCAGTGGCCTTAGCGGGAGTGGTACAGATACGCAGTATTTT
j_gene: TRBJ2-1; v_gene: TRBV14; d_gene: -; abundance: -; CDR3aa: CASSHSALNEQFF; CDR3nt: TGTGCCAGCAGCCATAGCGCGCTCAATGAGCAGTTCTTC
j_gene: TRBJ2-4; v_gene: TRBV28; d_gene: -; abundance: -; CDR3aa: CASSSPIELSQYF; CDR3nt: TGTGCCAGCAGTTCACCTATAGAGTTATCTCAGTACTTC
j_gene: TRBJ2-1; v_gene: TRBV7-9; d_gene: -; abundance: -; CDR3aa: CASSTAYKSEQFF; CDR3nt: TGTGCCAGCAGTACAGCTTATAAATCTGAGCAGTTCTTC
j_gene: TRBJ2-1; v_gene: TRBV5-6; d_gene: TRBD1; abundance: -; CDR3aa: CASSLQGADNEQFF; CDR3nt: TGTGCCAGCAGCCTACAGGGGGCCGACAATGAGCAGTTCTTC
j_gene: TRBJ1-1; v_gene: TRBV9; d_gene: -; abundance: -; CDR3aa: CASSVGPSANTEAFF; CDR3nt: TGTGCCAGCAGCGTAGGCCCCTCGGCGAACACTGAAGCTTTCTTT
j_gene: TRBJ1-2; v_gene: TRBV4-1; d_gene: -; abundance: -; CDR3aa: CASSQGGRDGYTF; CDR3nt: TGCGCCAGCAGCCAAGGGGGGCGGGATGGCTACACCTTC
j_gene: TRBJ1-5; v_gene: TRBV3-1/TRBV3-2; d_gene: -; abundance: -; CDR3aa: CASSGGRGSQPQHF; CDR3nt: TGTGCCAGCTCCGGAGGGAGAGGAAGTCAGCCCCAGCATTTT
j_gene: TRBJ2-7; v_gene: TRBV5-6; d_gene: -; abundance: -; CDR3aa: CASSWGYEQYF; CDR3nt: TGTGCCAGCAGCTGGGGCTACGAGCAGTACTTC
j_gene: TRBJ1-3; v_gene: TRBV21-1; d_gene: -; abundance: -; CDR3aa: CASSKEPNGRGRFVGNTIYF; CDR3nt: TGTGCCAGCAGCAAAGAACCCAACGGGCGGGGGCGCTTTGTTGGAAACACCATATATTTT
j_gene: TRBJ1-5; v_gene: TRBV5-5; d_gene: -; abundance: -; CDR3aa: CASSWGTNNQPQHF; CDR3nt: TGTGCCAGCAGCTGGGGGACTAACAATCAGCCCCAGCATTTT
j_gene: TRBJ2-2; v_gene: TRBV11-1; d_gene: -; abundance: -; CDR3aa: CASRLQGNTGELFF; CDR3nt: TGTGCCAGCAGGTTACAGGGGAACACCGGGGAGCTGTTTTTT
j_gene: TRBJ1-2; v_gene: TRBV27; d_gene: -; abundance: -; CDR3aa: CASTATLGLRDGYTF; CDR3nt: TGTGCCAGCACTGCTACTTTAGGGTTAAGAGATGGCTACACCTTC
j_gene: TRBJ2-7; v_gene: TRBV29-1; d_gene: -; abundance: once; CDR3aa: CSVPGPFYEQYF; CDR3nt: TGCAGCGTCCCGGGACCCTTCTACGAGCAGTACTTC
j_gene: TRBJ2-7; v_gene: TRBV27; d_gene: -; abundance: -; CDR3aa: CASSTSTGWEQYF; CDR3nt: TGTGCCAGCAGTACCTCGACAGGCTGGGAGCAGTACTTC
j_gene: TRBJ2-2; v_gene: TRBV1; d_gene: -; abundance: -; CDR3aa: CTSSQDFTGELFF; CDR3nt: TGCACCAGCAGCCAAGATTTCACCGGGGAGCTGTTTTTT
j_gene: TRBJ1-2; v_gene: TRBV6-5; d_gene: -; abundance: -; CDR3aa: CASSYSLAGFYTF; CDR3nt: TGTGCCAGCAGTTACTCGTTAGCAGGGTTCTACACCTTC
j_gene: TRBJ1-2; v_gene: TRBV6-5; d_gene: -; abundance: once; CDR3aa: CASETGGGYTF; CDR3nt: TGTGCCAGCGAGACAGGTGGCGGCTACACCTTC
j_gene: TRBJ2-7; v_gene: TRBV11-2; d_gene: TRBD2; abundance: -; CDR3aa: CASSYSGVRYEQYF; CDR3nt: TGTGCCAGCAGCTATAGCGGGGTCCGATACGAGCAGTACTTC
j_gene: TRBJ2-2; v_gene: TRBV11-2; d_gene: -; abundance: -; CDR3aa: CASSSLASRPAGELFF; CDR3nt: TGTGCCAGCAGCTCCCTAGCGTCCCGCCCGGCCGGGGAGCTGTTTTTT
j_gene: TRBJ2-7; v_gene: TRBV11-2; d_gene: -; abundance: -; CDR3aa: CASSYPLAGAEQYF; CDR3nt: TGTGCCAGCAGCTATCCTCTAGCCGGGGCCGAGCAGTACTTC
j_gene: TRBJ1-2; v_gene: TRBV7-6; d_gene: TRBD1; abundance: -; CDR3aa: CASSQDRFYGYTF; CDR3nt: TGTGCCAGCAGCCAGGACAGGTTCTATGGCTACACCTTC
j_gene: TRBJ1-1; v_gene: TRBV14; d_gene: -; abundance: -; CDR3aa: CASSRLQIQGTEAFF; CDR3nt: TGTGCCAGCAGCCGATTACAAATTCAGGGAACTGAAGCTTTCTTT
j_gene: TRBJ1-1; v_gene: TRBV6-5; d_gene: -; abundance: -; CDR3aa: CASSQTQLEAFF; CDR3nt: TGTGCCAGCAGTCAAACACAACTTGAAGCTTTCTTT
j_gene: TRBJ2-3; v_gene: TRBV20-1; d_gene: -; abundance: -; CDR3aa: CSASLGGTNTQYF; CDR3nt: TGCAGTGCTAGTCTCGGGGGAACGAATACGCAGTATTTT
j_gene: TRBJ1-2; v_gene: TRBV27; d_gene: -; abundance: -; CDR3aa: CASSFRLNYGYTF; CDR3nt: TGTGCCAGCAGTTTTAGGTTGAACTATGGCTACACCTTC
j_gene: TRBJ2-1; v_gene: TRBV7-9; d_gene: -; abundance: -; CDR3aa: CASSLYLNEQFF; CDR3nt: TGTGCCAGCAGCCTATATCTCAATGAGCAGTTCTTC
j_gene: TRBJ2-1; v_gene: TRBV5-4; d_gene: TRBD2; abundance: -; CDR3aa: CASSPEGSGRYEQFF; CDR3nt: TGTGCCAGCAGCCCGGAGGGTAGCGGGAGGTATGAGCAGTTCTTC
j_gene: TRBJ1-1; v_gene: TRBV19; d_gene: -; abundance: -; CDR3aa: CASSPGPTAEAFF; CDR3nt: TGTGCCAGTAGTCCTGGCCCCACCGCTGAAGCTTTCTTT
j_gene: TRBJ2-1; v_gene: TRBV5-6; d_gene: TRBD2; abundance: -; CDR3aa: CASSEGLAGVEFF; CDR3nt: TGTGCCAGCAGCGAGGGACTAGCGGGAGTTGAGTTCTTC
j_gene: TRBJ1-2; v_gene: TRBV7-9; d_gene: -; abundance: -; CDR3aa: CASSLGLPTESQSGYTF; CDR3nt: TGTGCCAGCAGCTTAGGTCTTCCTACTGAGTCCCAATCTGGCTACACCTTC
j_gene: TRBJ1-1; v_gene: TRBV5-4; d_gene: TRBD1; abundance: -; CDR3aa: CASSLARTGNTEAFF; CDR3nt: TGTGCCAGCAGCTTGGCCAGGACAGGGAACACTGAAGCTTTCTTT
j_gene: TRBJ1-1; v_gene: TRBV2; d_gene: -; abundance: -; CDR3aa: CASSEAAGTHTEAFF; CDR3nt: TGTGCCAGCAGTGAAGCCGCGGGGACGCACACTGAAGCTTTCTTT
j_gene: TRBJ2-7; v_gene: TRBV3-1/TRBV3-2; d_gene: TRBD2; abundance: -; CDR3aa: CASSPPGTSGSGILQQYF; CDR3nt: TGTGCCAGCAGCCCCCCCGGGACTAGCGGGAGTGGAATCCTGCAGCAGTACTTC
j_gene: TRBJ1-4; v_gene: TRBV10-3; d_gene: -; abundance: -; CDR3aa: CAISESGNSNEKLFF; CDR3nt: TGTGCCATCAGTGAGTCGGGGAACTCTAATGAAAAACTGTTTTTT
j_gene: TRBJ2-1; v_gene: TRBV4-2; d_gene: TRBD1; abundance: -; CDR3aa: CASSQADRALSYNEQFF; CDR3nt: TGTGCCAGCAGCCAAGCGGACAGGGCTCTCTCCTACAATGAGCAGTTCTTC
j_gene: TRBJ2-7; v_gene: TRBV3-1/TRBV3-2; d_gene: TRBD2; abundance: once; CDR3aa: CASSQHGGSGGTGQYF; CDR3nt: TGTGCCAGCAGCCAGCACGGCGGGAGTGGGGGAACGGGGCAGTACTTC
j_gene: TRBJ1-1; v_gene: TRBV27; d_gene: -; abundance: -; CDR3aa: CASSFSMGANTEAFF; CDR3nt: TGTGCCAGCAGTTTTAGCATGGGAGCGAACACTGAAGCTTTCTTT
j_gene: TRBJ2-3; v_gene: TRBV25-1; d_gene: -; abundance: -; CDR3aa: CASSEYRVTDTQYF; CDR3nt: TGTGCCAGCAGTGAATACAGGGTAACAGATACGCAGTATTTT
j_gene: TRBJ2-1; v_gene: TRBV7-3; d_gene: TRBD2; abundance: -; CDR3aa: CASSLTGLGYNEQFF; CDR3nt: TGTGCCAGCAGCTTAACGGGACTAGGGTACAATGAGCAGTTCTTC
j_gene: TRBJ2-7; v_gene: TRBV5-1; d_gene: TRBD2; abundance: -; CDR3aa: CASSLSGIPYEQYF; CDR3nt: TGCGCCAGCAGCCTAAGCGGGATTCCCTACGAGCAGTACTTC
j_gene: TRBJ2-5; v_gene: TRBV14; d_gene: -; abundance: -; CDR3aa: CASSKLDLAAQETQYF; CDR3nt: TGTGCCAGCAGCAAGCTGGATCTGGCGGCCCAAGAGACCCAGTACTTC
j_gene: TRBJ2-1; v_gene: TRBV11-3; d_gene: TRBD2; abundance: -; CDR3aa: CASSFGLADYNEQFF; CDR3nt: TGTGCCAGCAGCTTCGGACTAGCGGACTACAATGAGCAGTTCTTC
j_gene: TRBJ1-2; v_gene: TRBV30; d_gene: -; abundance: -; CDR3aa: CAATRDQNYGYTF; CDR3nt: TGTGCTGCGACCCGGGATCAGAACTATGGCTACACCTTC
j_gene: TRBJ2-7; v_gene: TRBV3-1/TRBV3-2; d_gene: TRBD1; abundance: -; CDR3aa: CASSQGQGDRDYEQYF; CDR3nt: TGTGCCAGCAGCCAAGGTCAGGGGGACAGGGACTACGAGCAGTACTTC
j_gene: TRBJ2-7; v_gene: TRBV3-1/TRBV3-2; d_gene: -; abundance: -; CDR3aa: CASSQDSGALRYEQYF; CDR3nt: TGTGCCAGCAGCCAAGACTCTGGGGCGCTAAGGTACGAGCAGTACTTC
j_gene: TRBJ1-4; v_gene: TRBV3-1/TRBV3-2; d_gene: -; abundance: -; CDR3aa: CASSPGQATNEKLFF; CDR3nt: TGTGCCAGCAGCCCGGGACAAGCAACTAATGAAAAACTGTTTTTT